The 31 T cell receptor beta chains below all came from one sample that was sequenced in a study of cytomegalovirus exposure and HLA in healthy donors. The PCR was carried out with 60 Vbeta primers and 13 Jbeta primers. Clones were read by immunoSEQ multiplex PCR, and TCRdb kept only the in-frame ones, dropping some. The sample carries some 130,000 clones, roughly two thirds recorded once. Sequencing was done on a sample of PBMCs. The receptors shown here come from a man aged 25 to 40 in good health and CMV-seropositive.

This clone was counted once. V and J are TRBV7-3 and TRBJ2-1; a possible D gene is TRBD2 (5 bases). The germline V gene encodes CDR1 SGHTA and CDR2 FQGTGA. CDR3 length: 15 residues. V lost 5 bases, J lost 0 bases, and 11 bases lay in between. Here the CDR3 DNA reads TGTGCCAGCAGCCCCAGCGGTAGCTCCTACAATGAGCAGTTCTTC. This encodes CASSPSGSSYNEQFF.

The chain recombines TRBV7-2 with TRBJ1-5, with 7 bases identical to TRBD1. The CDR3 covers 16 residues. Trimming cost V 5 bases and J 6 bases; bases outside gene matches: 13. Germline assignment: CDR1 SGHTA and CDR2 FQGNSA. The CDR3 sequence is CASSKNLGQLSQPQHF. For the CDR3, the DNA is TGTGCCAGCAGCAAAAATTTGGGACAGTTGTCTCAGCCCCAGCATTTT.

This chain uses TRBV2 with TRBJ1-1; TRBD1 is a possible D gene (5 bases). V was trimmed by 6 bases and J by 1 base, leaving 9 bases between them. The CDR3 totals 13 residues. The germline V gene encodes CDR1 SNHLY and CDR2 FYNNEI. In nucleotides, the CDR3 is TGTGCCAGCAGAGGCAGGGCGAACACTGAAGCTTTCTTT. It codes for CASRGRANTEAFF.

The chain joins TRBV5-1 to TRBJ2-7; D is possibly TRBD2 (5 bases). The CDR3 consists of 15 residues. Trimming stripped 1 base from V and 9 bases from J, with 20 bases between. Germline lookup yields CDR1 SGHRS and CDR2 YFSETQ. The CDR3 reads CASSLLAGAKGVQYF. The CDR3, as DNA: TGCGCCAGCAGCTTGCTAGCAGGAGCCAAAGGCGTGCAGTACTTC.

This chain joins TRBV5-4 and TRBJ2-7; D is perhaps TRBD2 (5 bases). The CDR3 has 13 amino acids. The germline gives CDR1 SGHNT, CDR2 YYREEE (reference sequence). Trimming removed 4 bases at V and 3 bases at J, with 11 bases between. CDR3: CASSLLGDYEQYF. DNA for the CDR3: TGTGCCAGCAGCCTGTTGGGAGACTACGAGCAGTACTTC.

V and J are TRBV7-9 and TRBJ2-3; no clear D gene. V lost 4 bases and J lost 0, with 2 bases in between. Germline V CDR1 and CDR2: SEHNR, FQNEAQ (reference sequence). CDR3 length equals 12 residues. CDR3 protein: CASSSSTDTQYF. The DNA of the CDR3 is TGTGCCAGCAGCTCTAGCACAGATACGCAGTATTTT.

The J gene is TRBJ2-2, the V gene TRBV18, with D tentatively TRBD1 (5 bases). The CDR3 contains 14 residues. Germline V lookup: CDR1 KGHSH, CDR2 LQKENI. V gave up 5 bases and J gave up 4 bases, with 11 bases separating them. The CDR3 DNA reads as TGTGCCAGCTCAATCGACAGAATCACCGGGGAGCTGTTTTTT. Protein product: CASSIDRITGELFF.

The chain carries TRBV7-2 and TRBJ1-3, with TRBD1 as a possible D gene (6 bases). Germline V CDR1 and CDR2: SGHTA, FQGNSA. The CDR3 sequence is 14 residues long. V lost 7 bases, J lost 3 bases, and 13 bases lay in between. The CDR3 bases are TGTGCCAGCATCCCAGGGGCCGGTGGAAACACCATATATTTT. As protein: CASIPGAGGNTIYF.

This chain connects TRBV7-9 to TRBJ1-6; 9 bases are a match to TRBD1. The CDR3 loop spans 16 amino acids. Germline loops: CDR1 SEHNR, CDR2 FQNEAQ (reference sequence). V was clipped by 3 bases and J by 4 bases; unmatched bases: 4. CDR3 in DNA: TGTGCCAGCAGCTTTGGGACAGGGTGGTATAATTCACCCCTCCACTTT. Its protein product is CASSFGTGWYNSPLHF.

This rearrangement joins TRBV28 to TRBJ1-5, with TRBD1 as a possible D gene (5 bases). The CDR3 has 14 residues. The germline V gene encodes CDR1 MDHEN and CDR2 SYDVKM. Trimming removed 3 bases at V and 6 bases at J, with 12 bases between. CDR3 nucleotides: TGTGCCAGCAGTTTTGTAGGGGCAAGTCAGCCCCAGCATTTT. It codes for CASSFVGASQPQHF.

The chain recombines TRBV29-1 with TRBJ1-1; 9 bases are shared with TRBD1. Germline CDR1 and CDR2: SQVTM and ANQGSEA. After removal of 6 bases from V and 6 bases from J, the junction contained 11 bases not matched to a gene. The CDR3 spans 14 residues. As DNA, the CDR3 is TGCAGCGTGGACACCTTGACAGGGGGTCCTGAAGCTTTCTTT. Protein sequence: CSVDTLTGGPEAFF.

Here the CDR3 reads CASSARDRGDYGYTF. DNA of the CDR3: TGTGCCAGCAGCGCACGAGACAGGGGGGACTATGGCTACACCTTC. The chain employs TRBV13 and TRBJ1-2, with 9 nucleotides matching TRBD1. V was pared by 5 bases and J by 3 bases, with 7 bases of the junction left unmatched. Germline lookup yields CDR1 PRHDT and CDR2 FYEKMQ (reference sequence). This CDR3 region has 15 residues. Looking up the rest from reference TRBV13 and TRBJ1-2 gives the full variable domain: AAGVIQSPRHLIKEKRETATLKCYPIPRHDTVYWYQQGPGQDPQFLISFYEKMQSDKGSIPDRFSAQQFSDYHSELNMSSLELGDSALYFCASSARDRGDYGYTFGSGTRLTVV.

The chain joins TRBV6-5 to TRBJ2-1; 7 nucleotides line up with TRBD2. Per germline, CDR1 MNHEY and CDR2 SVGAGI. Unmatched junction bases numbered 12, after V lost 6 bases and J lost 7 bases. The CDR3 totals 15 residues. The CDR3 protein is CASRTTGLRKNEQFF. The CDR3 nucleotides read TGTGCCAGCAGAACCACGGGACTAAGAAAGAATGAGCAGTTCTTC.

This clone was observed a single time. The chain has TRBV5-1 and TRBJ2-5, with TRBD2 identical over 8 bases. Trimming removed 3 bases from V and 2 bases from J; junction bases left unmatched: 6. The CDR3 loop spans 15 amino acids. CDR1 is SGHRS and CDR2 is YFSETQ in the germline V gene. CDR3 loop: CASSWGAGGQETQYF. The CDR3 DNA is TGCGCCAGCAGCTGGGGGGCGGGGGGTCAAGAGACCCAGTACTTC.

CDR3 residues: CASGTQDFSYNEQFF. The CDR3 DNA follows: TGTGCCAGCGGGACTCAGGACTTCTCCTACAATGAGCAGTTCTTC. The J gene is TRBJ2-1, the V gene TRBV5-4; D may be TRBD2 (6 bases). CDR1 SGHNT and CDR2 YYREEE come from the germline V gene (reference sequence). V was shortened by 7 bases and J by 0 bases, with 14 bases between the two germline ends. The CDR3 loop spans 15 amino acids.

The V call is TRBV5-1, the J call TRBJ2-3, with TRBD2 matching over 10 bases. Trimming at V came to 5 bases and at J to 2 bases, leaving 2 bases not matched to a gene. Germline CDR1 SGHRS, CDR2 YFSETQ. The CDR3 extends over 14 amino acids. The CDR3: CASRGLAVTDTQYF. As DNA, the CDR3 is TGCGCCAGCAGAGGACTAGCGGTCACAGATACGCAGTATTTT. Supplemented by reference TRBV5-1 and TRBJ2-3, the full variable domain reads KAGVTQTPRYLIKTRGQQVTLSCSPISGHRSVSWYQQTPGQGLQFLFEYFSETQRNKGNFPGRFSGRQFSNSRSEMNVSTLELGDSALYLCASRGLAVTDTQYFGPGTRLTVL.

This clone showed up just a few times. In DNA form, the CDR3 reads TGTGCCAGCAGCTTAACCCACAGCTCCTCTGGGGCCAACGTCCTGACTTTC. It specifies CASSLTHSSSGANVLTF. The gene calls are TRBV7-3 and TRBJ2-6; D is uncertain. Looked up from germline, CDR1 is SGHTA and CDR2 is FQGTGA. The length of the CDR3 is 17 residues. Trimming cost V 0 bases and J 0 bases, with 9 bases left between them.

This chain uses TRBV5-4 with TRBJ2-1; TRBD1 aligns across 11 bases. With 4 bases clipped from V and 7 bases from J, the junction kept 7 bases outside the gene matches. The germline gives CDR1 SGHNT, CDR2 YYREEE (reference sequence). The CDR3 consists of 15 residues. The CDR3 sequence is CASSIRDRGMNEQFF. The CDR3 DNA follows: TGTGCCAGCAGCATCCGGGACAGGGGGATGAATGAGCAGTTCTTC.

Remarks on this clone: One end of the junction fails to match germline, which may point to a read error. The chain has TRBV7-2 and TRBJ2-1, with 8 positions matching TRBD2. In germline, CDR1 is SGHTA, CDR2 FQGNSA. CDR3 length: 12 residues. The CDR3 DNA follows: TGTGCCAGCAGCTTTGTCCCGGGAGCGGGGGTCTTC. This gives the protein CASSFVPGAGVF.

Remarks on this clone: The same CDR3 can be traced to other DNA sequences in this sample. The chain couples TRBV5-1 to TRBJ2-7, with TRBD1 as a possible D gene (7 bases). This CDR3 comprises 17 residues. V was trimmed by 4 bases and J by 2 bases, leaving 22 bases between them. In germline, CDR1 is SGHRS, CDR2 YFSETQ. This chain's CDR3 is CASSHGRDRSYTYEQYF. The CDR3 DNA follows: TGCGCCAGCAGCCACGGGCGGGACAGATCGTATACCTACGAGCAGTACTTC.

The CDR3 spells CASSSPGTGTFYEQYF. CDR3 bases: TGTGCCAGCAGCTCCCCCGGGACAGGTACCTTCTACGAGCAGTACTTC. This sequence joins TRBV5-6 and TRBJ2-7; 8 nucleotides align to TRBD1. This CDR3 is built from 16 residues. The J segment lost 3 bases and the V segment lost 3 bases, leaving 11 bases of the junction unmatched. Germline V CDR1 and CDR2: SGHDT, YYEEEE.

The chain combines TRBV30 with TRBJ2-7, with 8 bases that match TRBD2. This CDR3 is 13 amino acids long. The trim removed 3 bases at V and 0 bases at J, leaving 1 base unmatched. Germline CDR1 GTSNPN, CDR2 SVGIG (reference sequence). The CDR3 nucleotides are TGTGCCTGGAGAAGCGGGAGCTCCTACGAGCAGTACTTC. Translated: CAWRSGSSYEQYF.

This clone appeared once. The DNA of the CDR3 is TGTGCCAGCAGTTTGACTAGCGTGAACACCGGGGAGCTGTTTTTT. Translated: CASSLTSVNTGELFF. This chain joins TRBV2 and TRBJ2-2; 8 nucleotides line up with TRBD2. J was trimmed by 1 base and V by 5 bases; bases with no gene match: 3. Germline V CDR1 and CDR2: SNHLY, FYNNEI. CDR3 length: 15 residues.

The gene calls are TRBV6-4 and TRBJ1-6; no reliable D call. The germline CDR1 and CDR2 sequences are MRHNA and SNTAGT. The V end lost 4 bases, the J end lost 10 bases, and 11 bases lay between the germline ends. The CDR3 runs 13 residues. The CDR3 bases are TGTGCCAGCAGTGTCCGGGAATTATCACCCCTCCACTTT. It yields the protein CASSVRELSPLHF.

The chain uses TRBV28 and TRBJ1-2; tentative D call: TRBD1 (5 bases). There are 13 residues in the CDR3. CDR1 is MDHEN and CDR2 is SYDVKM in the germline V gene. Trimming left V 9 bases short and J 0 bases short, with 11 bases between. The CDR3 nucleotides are TGTGCCAGTCAAGGGGCCTCTAACTATGGCTACACCTTC. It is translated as CASQGASNYGYTF.

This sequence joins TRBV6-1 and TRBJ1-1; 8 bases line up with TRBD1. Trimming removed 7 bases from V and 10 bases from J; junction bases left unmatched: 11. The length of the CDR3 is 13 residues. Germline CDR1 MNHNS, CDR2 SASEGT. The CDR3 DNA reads TGTGCCAGCACCCTGGCTCAGGGGGCAAGAGCTTTCTTT. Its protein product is CASTLAQGARAFF.

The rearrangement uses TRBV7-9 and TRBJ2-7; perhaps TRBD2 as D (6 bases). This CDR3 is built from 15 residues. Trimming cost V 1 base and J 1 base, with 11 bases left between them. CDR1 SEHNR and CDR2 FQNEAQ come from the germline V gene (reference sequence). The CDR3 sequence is CASSLGGIRSYEQYF. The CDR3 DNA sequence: TGTGCCAGCAGCTTAGGCGGGATAAGATCCTACGAGCAGTACTTC.

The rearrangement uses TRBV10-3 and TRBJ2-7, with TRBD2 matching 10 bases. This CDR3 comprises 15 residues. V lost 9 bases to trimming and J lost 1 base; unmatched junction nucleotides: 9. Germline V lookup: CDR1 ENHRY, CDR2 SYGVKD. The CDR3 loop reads CAIASGTSVSYEQYF. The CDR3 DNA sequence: TGTGCCATTGCCTCCGGGACTAGCGTATCCTACGAGCAGTACTTC.

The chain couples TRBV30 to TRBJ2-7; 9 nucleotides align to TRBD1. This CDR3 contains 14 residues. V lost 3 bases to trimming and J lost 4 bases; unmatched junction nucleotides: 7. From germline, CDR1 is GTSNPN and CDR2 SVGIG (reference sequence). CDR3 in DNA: TGTGCCTGGAGCCGAGGGACAGGGCCATACGAGCAGTACTTC. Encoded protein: CAWSRGTGPYEQYF.

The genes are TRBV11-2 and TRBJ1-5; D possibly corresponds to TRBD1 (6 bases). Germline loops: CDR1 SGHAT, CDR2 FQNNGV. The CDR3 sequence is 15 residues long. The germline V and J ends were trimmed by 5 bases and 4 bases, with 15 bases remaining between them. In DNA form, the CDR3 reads TGTGCCAGCAGCCTATCCGGGACAAATAATCAGCCCCAGCATTTT. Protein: CASSLSGTNNQPQHF.

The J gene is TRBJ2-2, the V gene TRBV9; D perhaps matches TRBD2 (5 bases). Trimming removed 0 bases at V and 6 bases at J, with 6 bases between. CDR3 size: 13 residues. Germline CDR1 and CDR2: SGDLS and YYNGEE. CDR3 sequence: CASSVGESGELFF. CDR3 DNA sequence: TGTGCCAGCAGCGTAGGGGAGTCCGGGGAGCTGTTTTTT.